This TCR beta chain was profiled in a study of T cell responses to AZD1222 COVID-19 vaccine. Notes on the study in general: Seropositive AZD1222 recipients at baseline numbered only 5 to 7. At 160-218 and 743-854, vaccine-associated CD4 TCRs were dominant, and they spanned spike. In a largely white British group with more females than males, clonal diversity was possibly underestimated.

A word on this clone: Its cognate antigen is unknown.

The germline V gene has CDR1 LNHNV and CDR2 YYDKDF (reference sequence). This CDR3 region has 15 residues. V was trimmed by 4 bases and J by 7 bases, leaving 20 bases between them. TCRdb keeps only in-frame clones here, not all; method: immunoSEQ multiplex PCR. The sample lists 65,000 to 70,000 clones, around 78% occurring once. Samples with a second dose at about 4 or about 12 weeks were pooled together. The clonotype was recovered from an adult who received the AZD1222 COVID-19 vaccine. V usage is TRBV15 and J usage is TRBJ2-7; a weak D match, TRBD2 (6 bases). The sample was peripheral blood, taken 28 days after the second AZD1222 dose. DNA for the CDR3: TGTGCCACCAGCATCGGGACGGCCCCTGGGGGGGAGCAGTACTTC. Encoded protein: CATSIGTAPGGEQYF.